Following are 20 T cell receptor beta chains from one sample sequenced in a study of follicular helper T cells after annual influenza vaccination. The method was immunoSEQ multiplex PCR; TCRdb's version includes in-frame clones alone and lacks a portion of them. The table lists 6,000 or so clones, over 75% of them singletons. Time point in this sample: 2015-2016 season, 7 days after influenza vaccination. The sample consisted of CXCR5- memory CD4+ T cells sorted from blood, taken 7 days after influenza vaccination. These receptors all stem from an adult who received the influenza vaccine.

Only a few counts were recorded for this clone. The chain joins TRBV7-9 to TRBJ2-5, with TRBD1 matching over 9 bases. The V and J ends lost 4 bases and 5 bases, in that order; junction bases with no gene match: 2. The CDR3 is made up of 13 amino acids. Per the germline V gene, CDR1 is SEHNR and CDR2 is FQNEAQ (reference sequence). The CDR3 nucleotides read TGTGCCAGCAGCTGGACAGGGGAGGAGACCCAGTACTTC. Its translation is CASSWTGEETQYF.

The V and J genes are TRBV7-8 and TRBJ1-5, with 8 bases aligning to TRBD1. CDR3 length: 13 residues. The trim removed 8 bases at V and 4 bases at J, leaving 4 bases unmatched. Germline lookup yields CDR1 SGHVS and CDR2 FQNEAQ. The CDR3 spells CASGRTGNQPQHF. The CDR3 DNA reads as TGTGCCAGCGGAAGGACAGGGAATCAGCCCCAGCATTTT.

The chain joins TRBV25-1 to TRBJ1-3, with 7 bases that match TRBD1. V dropped 5 bases and J dropped 0; count of bases not matched to a gene: 4. The CDR3 extends over 15 amino acids. Looked up from germline, CDR1 is MGHDK and CDR2 is SYGVNS. CDR3 nucleotides: TGTGCCAGCAGTCTGACAGGGTTCTCTGGAAACACCATATATTTT. Residues: CASSLTGFSGNTIYF.

J is TRBJ1-1 and V is TRBV29-1; no firm D call. The CDR3 spans 14 residues. Germline lookup yields CDR1 SQVTM and CDR2 ANQGSEA. V shed 6 bases and J shed 1 base, with 15 bases lying between them. CDR3 sequence reads: CSVSPSLSNTEAFF. In nucleotides, the CDR3 is TGCAGCGTATCCCCGTCACTGTCGAACACTGAAGCTTTCTTT.

This clone has just one count. V usage is TRBV9 and J usage is TRBJ2-3; maybe TRBD2 (7 bases). The CDR3 covers 13 residues. CDR1 is SGDLS, CDR2 YYNGEE, per germline. Deletions cut 5 bases from V and 2 bases from J, with 9 bases between. The CDR3 reads CASRGGATDTQYF. DNA of the CDR3: TGTGCCAGCAGGGGGGGGGCCACAGATACGCAGTATTTT.

The V call is TRBV7-8, the J call TRBJ1-5, with D possibly being TRBD1 (6 bases). Between the trimmed V and J ends, which lost 5 bases and 11 bases, there was a span of 16 bases. CDR1 is SGHVS, CDR2 FQNEAQ, per germline. The CDR3 length is 13 residues. Here the CDR3 reads CASSPSRQAAQHF. CDR3 DNA: TGTGCCAGCAGCCCGAGTCGACAGGCAGCCCAGCATTTT. Supplemented by reference TRBV7-8 and TRBJ1-5, the full variable domain reads GAGVSQSPRYKVAKRGQDVALRCDPISGHVSLFWYQQALGQGPEFLTYFQNEAQLDKSGLPSDRFFAERPEGSVSTLKIQRTQQEDSAVYLCASSPSRQAAQHFGDGTRLSIL.

The chain uses TRBV5-6 and TRBJ1-5; perhaps TRBD1 as D (5 bases). The length of the CDR3 is 13 residues. Per germline, CDR1 SGHDT and CDR2 YYEEEE. Trimming shortened V by 4 bases and J by 1 base, and 6 bases separated the two germline ends. The DNA of the CDR3 is TGTGCCAGCAGCCGGGACAGCAATCAGCCCCAGCATTTT. Translating gives CASSRDSNQPQHF.

This chain links TRBV7-6 with TRBJ2-1, with D uncertain. Trimming stripped 3 bases from V and 1 base from J, with 13 bases between. This CDR3 is 16 amino acids long. Germline V lookup: CDR1 SGHVS, CDR2 FNYEAQ. The CDR3 sequence: CASSFYALVSYNEQFF. For the CDR3, the DNA is TGTGCCAGCAGCTTTTACGCTCTAGTTTCCTACAATGAGCAGTTCTTC.

The V and J genes are TRBV18 and TRBJ1-6; D gene ambiguous. CDR3 length: 15 residues. The V end lost 4 bases, the J end lost 0 bases, and 7 bases lay between the germline ends. Per the germline V gene, CDR1 is KGHSH and CDR2 is LQKENI. This CDR3 reads CASSLSFSYNSPLHF. In nucleotides, the CDR3 is TGTGCCAGCTCACTCAGTTTCTCCTATAATTCACCCCTCCACTTT.

The rearrangement links TRBV19 to TRBJ1-5; the match to TRBD1 covers 10 bases. CDR3 length equals 16 residues. Germline V CDR1 and CDR2: LNHDA, SQIVND (reference sequence). V lost 4 bases to trimming and J lost 5 bases; unmatched junction nucleotides: 8. CDR3 coding DNA: TGTGCCAGTAGTAACCCCGGACAGGGGGTCTATCAGCCCCAGCATTTT. It encodes CASSNPGQGVYQPQHF.

V is TRBV7-9 and J is TRBJ1-2; tentatively, D is TRBD1 (5 bases). The CDR3 has 14 residues. V was cut by 4 bases and J by 2 bases, with 11 bases left in between. Germline CDR1 is SEHNR and CDR2 is FQNEAQ (reference sequence). CDR3 bases: TGTGCCAGCAGCTCCGACAGTCTCAACTATGGCTACACCTTC. Translation gives CASSSDSLNYGYTF. The entire variable domain, with the rest obtained from reference TRBV7-9 and TRBJ1-2, is as follows: DTGVSQNPRHKITKRGQNVTFRCDPISEHNRLYWYRQTLGQGPEFLTYFQNEAQLEKSRLLSDRFSAERPKGSFSTLEIQRTEQGDSAMYLCASSSDSLNYGYTFGSGTRLTVV.

The chain has TRBV27 and TRBJ1-4, with 9 positions matching TRBD1. V trimming: 3 bases; J trimming: 7 bases; junction bases outside the gene matches: 9. CDR1 and CDR2 from the germline V gene are MNHEY and SMNVEV (reference sequence). This CDR3 is built from 16 residues. The DNA of the CDR3 is TGTGCCAGCAGTTTCGACCCTCACAGGGGGCGTGAAAAACTGTTTTTT. Protein: CASSFDPHRGREKLFF.

The rearrangement links TRBV7-2 to TRBJ1-1, with 9 bases aligning to TRBD1. The CDR3 is 17 residues long. With 5 bases clipped from V and 5 bases from J, the junction kept 15 bases outside the gene matches. CDR1 and CDR2 (germline): SGHTA, FQGNSA. In DNA, the CDR3 is TGTGCCAGCAGCGGTCGATTTATAAGACAGGGGGGGACTGAAGCTTTCTTT. This translates into CASSGRFIRQGGTEAFF.

The chain employs TRBV4-1 and TRBJ1-4, with D tentatively TRBD1 (6 bases). This CDR3 has 15 amino acids. V shed 1 base and J shed 6 bases, with 12 bases lying between them. Germline V gives CDR1 MGHRA, CDR2 YSYEKL. CDR3 in amino acids: CASSQGTALDEKLFF. DNA of the CDR3: TGCGCCAGCAGCCAAGGGACAGCCCTTGATGAAAAACTGTTTTTT.

The chain recombines TRBV18 with TRBJ1-2; D remains ambiguous. The CDR3 spans 14 residues. Per germline, CDR1 KGHSH and CDR2 LQKENI. Trimming took 3 bases from V and 5 from J, leaving 13 bases between them. The CDR3 DNA reads TGTGCCAGCTCACCGAGGGAAGGAGCGTATGGCTACACCTTC. Amino acids: CASSPREGAYGYTF.

CDR3 loop: CASSQDPIAGGNLAKNIQYF. Here the CDR3 DNA reads TGCGCCAGCAGCCAAGATCCCATAGCGGGGGGTAACCTAGCCAAAAACATTCAGTACTTC. V gene TRBV4-3 combines with J gene TRBJ2-4; 10 bases are shared with TRBD2. With 0 bases clipped from V and 0 bases from J, the junction kept 11 bases outside the gene matches. Per the germline V gene, CDR1 is LGHNA and CDR2 is YSLEER. CDR3 length equals 20 residues.

This sequence joins TRBV21-1 and TRBJ2-3; TRBD1 is the table's D call, not checked against the DNA. TRBV21-1 is a listed pseudogene. The CDR3 runs to 16 residues. The CDR3 spells CASRRTTRGRTDTQYF. In DNA form, the CDR3 reads TGTGCCAGCAGGCGCACCACCAGGGGGAGGACAGATACGCAGTATTTT.

The chain couples TRBV7-2 to TRBJ1-3; D is ambiguous. Trimming removed 5 bases at V and 1 base at J, with 15 bases between. There are 16 residues in the CDR3. Germline V CDR1 and CDR2: SGHTA, FQGNSA. CDR3 nucleotides: TGTGCCAGCAGCCTAAATGAGGGAGGGTCTGGAAACACCATATATTTT. It specifies CASSLNEGGSGNTIYF.

The rearrangement joins TRBV28 to TRBJ1-2; D call uncertain. Trimming pared 5 bases from V and 8 bases from J, leaving 9 bases between. Germline V CDR1 and CDR2: MDHEN, SYDVKM. The CDR3 is 11 amino acids. The CDR3 sequence: CASSVSQGYTF. In DNA, the CDR3 is TGTGCCAGCAGTGTTTCACAGGGCTACACCTTC.

The rearrangement links TRBV4-3 to TRBJ2-2; D remains unclear. Germline CDR1 reads LGHNA; CDR2 reads YSLEER. V was cut by 0 bases and J by 6 bases, with 11 bases left in between. The CDR3 has 15 amino acids. This chain's CDR3 is CASSQDFLRAGELFF. CDR3 bases: TGCGCCAGCAGCCAAGATTTTCTTAGAGCCGGGGAGCTGTTTTTT.